The 26 T cell receptor beta chains presented below share a single source sample, sequenced in a study of memory CD4+ T cells and cytomegalovirus serostatus. Single viable CD3+CD4+CD8-CD45RO+ cells were sorted as the memory CD4+ T cells. The data were produced by immunoSEQ multiplex PCR, yet TCRdb's version contains in-frame clones alone and is incomplete. The sample has approximately 41,000 clones; about three quarters are singletons. Sequencing input: memory CD4+ T cells from blood. The origin of the receptors is an adult in good health and CMV-seronegative.

This chain joins TRBV18 and TRBJ2-1, with D perhaps assigned TRBD1 or TRBD2 (5 bases each). V lost 2 bases and J lost 7, with 18 bases in between. The CDR3 is 16 residues long. CDR1 and CDR2 from the germline V gene are KGHSH and LQKENI. CDR3 DNA: TGTGCCAGCTCACCAATGGGGGATCAGACTACAAATGAGCAGTTCTTC. Residues: CASSPMGDQTTNEQFF.

A few counts support this clone. The chain couples TRBV5-4 to TRBJ2-1; 8 bases are a match to TRBD2. V shed 4 bases, J shed 9 bases, and the junction held 12 bases outside the gene matches. Germline V gene sequence: CDR1 SGHNT, CDR2 YYREEE (reference sequence). This CDR3 spans 15 amino acids. The CDR3 sequence: CASSPRREGLSEQFF. CDR3 sequence (DNA): TGTGCCAGCAGCCCCCGCCGGGAGGGCCTCAGTGAGCAGTTCTTC. The full variable domain, completed using reference TRBV5-4 and TRBJ2-1, is ETGVTQSPTHLIKTRGQQVTLRCSSQSGHNTVSWYQQALGQGPQFIFQYYREEENGRGNFPPRFSGLQFPNYSSELNVNALELDDSALYLCASSPRREGLSEQFFGPGTRLTVL.

This clone was seen only a few times. This chain joins TRBV11-2 and TRBJ2-2; 11 bases match TRBD1. The CDR3 loop spans 19 amino acids. Unmatched junction bases numbered 16, after V lost 3 bases and J lost 7 bases. The V gene's germline CDR1 is SGHAT and CDR2 FQNNGV. The CDR3 sequence is CASSFLGSGPGQGGGELFF. The CDR3 DNA sequence: TGTGCCAGCAGCTTCCTAGGAAGTGGTCCGGGACAGGGGGGCGGGGAGCTGTTTTTT.

The rearrangement uses TRBV7-2 and TRBJ1-3; D not certain. Germline V gives CDR1 SGHTA, CDR2 FQGNSA. This CDR3 has 13 amino acids. Trimming left V 2 bases short and J 2 bases short, with 4 bases between. CDR3 in amino acids: CASSLSAGNTIYF. In nucleotides, the CDR3 is TGTGCCAGCAGCTTAAGCGCTGGAAACACCATATATTTT. Full variable domain (rest looked up from reference TRBV7-2 and TRBJ1-3): GAGVSQSPSNKVTEKGKDVELRCDPISGHTALYWYRQSLGQGLEFLIYFQGNSAPDKSGLPSDRFSAERTGGSVSTLTIQRTQQEDSAVYLCASSLSAGNTIYFGEGSWLTVV.

The gene calls are TRBV5-6 and TRBJ2-6; no clear D gene. The CDR3 spans 17 residues. The V end lost 5 bases, the J end lost 0 bases, and 15 bases lay between the germline ends. Germline V lookup: CDR1 SGHDT, CDR2 YYEEEE. The CDR3 loop reads CASRQGASGSGANVLTF. CDR3 nucleotides: TGTGCCAGCAGGCAAGGCGCGTCGGGCTCTGGGGCCAACGTCCTGACTTTC. Drawing the rest from reference TRBV5-6 and TRBJ2-6, the complete variable domain is DAGVTQSPTHLIKTRGQQVTLRCSPKSGHDTVSWYQQALGQGPQFIFQYYEEEERQRGNFPDRFSGHQFPNYSSELNVNALLLGDSALYLCASRQGASGSGANVLTFGAGSRLTVL.

The rearrangement joins TRBV4-3 to TRBJ2-5; D remains ambiguous. Trimming shortened V by 1 base and J by 0 bases, and 9 bases separated the two germline ends. The V gene's germline CDR1 is LGHNA and CDR2 YSLEER. The CDR3 totals 15 residues. The CDR3 here is CASSQALGYQETQYF. CDR3 nucleotide sequence: TGCGCCAGCAGCCAAGCGCTGGGGTACCAAGAGACCCAGTACTTC.

This clone was detected only once. The chain links TRBV20-1 to TRBJ2-7; no firm D call. CDR3 length equals 11 residues. CDR1 is DFQATT and CDR2 is SNEGSKA in the germline V gene (reference sequence). V was shortened by 6 bases and J by 2 bases, with 8 bases between the two germline ends. The CDR3, as DNA: TGCAGTGCCCTCGGCCCCTACGAGCAGTACTTC. This translates into CSALGPYEQYF.

This chain connects TRBV7-6 to TRBJ1-1; 9 bases fit TRBD1. The CDR3 is 11 amino acids. The V gene end was trimmed by 5 bases and the J gene end by 10 bases; junction bases not matched to a gene: 2. Germline CDR1 reads SGHVS; CDR2 reads FNYEAQ. The CDR3 region is CASSNRGRAFF. The CDR3 DNA reads as TGTGCCAGCAGCAACAGGGGGCGAGCTTTCTTT.

On this clone itself: This sample also contains other DNA sequences that code for the same CDR3. The gene calls are TRBV11-2 and TRBJ2-7, with D possibly matching TRBD2 (5 bases). From germline, CDR1 is SGHAT and CDR2 FQNNGV. The CDR3 length is 14 residues. Trimming removed 4 bases from V and 1 base from J, with 11 bases in between. Here the CDR3 DNA reads TGTGCCAGCAGCTCGCCCAGAGGGTCCTACGAGCAGTACTTC. It encodes CASSSPRGSYEQYF.

This chain uses TRBV6-1 with TRBJ2-7; the D gene is possibly TRBD1 (5 bases). V was shortened by 4 bases and J by 3 bases, with 10 bases between the two germline ends. Germline CDR1 is MNHNS and CDR2 is SASEGT. The CDR3 covers 13 residues. CDR3 in amino acids: CASSVDKYYEQYF. The DNA for the CDR3 is TGTGCCAGCAGTGTGGACAAGTACTACGAGCAGTACTTC.

CDR3 DNA: TGTGCCAGCAGCCAGGGGGCTCGCACCGGGGAGCTGTTTTTT. Amino acids: CASSQGARTGELFF. The chain links TRBV7-3 to TRBJ2-2, with 8 bases fitting TRBD1. Trimming removed 5 bases from V and 4 bases from J; junction bases left unmatched: 3. The CDR3 has 14 amino acids. Germline V gene sequence: CDR1 SGHTA, CDR2 FQGTGA.

This sequence joins TRBV5-1 and TRBJ2-2; D is possibly TRBD2 (6 bases). V gave up 3 bases and J gave up 0 bases, with 15 bases separating them. Germline V gene sequence: CDR1 SGHRS, CDR2 YFSETQ. The length of the CDR3 is 17 residues. The CDR3 is CASSSGRSGSNTGELFF. The CDR3 nucleotides read TGCGCCAGCAGCTCGGGGAGGTCCGGGTCGAACACCGGGGAGCTGTTTTTT.

This clone has a handful of counts. The rearrangement uses TRBV7-2 and TRBJ1-1; D gene ambiguous. V was shortened by 7 bases and J by 1 base, with 10 bases between the two germline ends. This CDR3 comprises 13 residues. The germline V gene has CDR1 SGHTA and CDR2 FQGNSA. CDR3 sequence: CASTSLRNTEAFF. CDR3 in DNA: TGTGCCAGCACTTCCCTGAGGAACACTGAAGCTTTCTTT.

The chain is built from TRBV18 and TRBJ2-7; D may be TRBD2 (6 bases). The germline V gene encodes CDR1 KGHSH and CDR2 LQKENI. V was trimmed by 0 bases and J by 6 bases, leaving 15 bases between them. The CDR3 contains 15 residues. CDR3 DNA sequence: TGTGCCAGCTCACCACCCGCTAGCGCCTCGGGCGAGCAGTACTTC. Its translation is CASSPPASASGEQYF.

The chain carries TRBV6-1 and TRBJ2-2; TRBD2 might be the D (5 bases). Trimming removed 4 bases from V and 5 bases from J, with 14 bases in between. Germline lookup yields CDR1 MNHNS and CDR2 SASEGT. This CDR3 is 15 amino acids long. The CDR3 region is CASSVTKRGTGELFF. The CDR3 DNA sequence: TGTGCCAGCAGTGTCACTAAACGGGGTACCGGGGAGCTGTTTTTT.

The chain employs TRBV11-2 and TRBJ2-7; 8 positions agree with TRBD2. The germline gives CDR1 SGHAT, CDR2 FQNNGV. V gave up 6 bases and J gave up 2 bases; unmatched junction bases: 6. The CDR3 sequence is 14 residues long. The CDR3 protein is CASRIPGLAYEQYF. In DNA form, the CDR3 reads TGTGCCAGCAGGATCCCGGGACTAGCCTACGAGCAGTACTTC.

This clone was observed a few times. The CDR3 bases are TGTGCCAGCAGGCTAATCGACAGTGCAACTGAAGCTTTCTTT. As protein: CASRLIDSATEAFF. The J gene is TRBJ1-1, the V gene TRBV7-2; tentatively, D is TRBD1 (5 bases). Looked up from germline, CDR1 is SGHTA and CDR2 is FQGNSA. V was shortened by 6 bases and J by 5 bases, with 16 bases between the two germline ends. This CDR3 is built from 14 residues.

The chain combines TRBV27 with TRBJ2-3, with D perhaps matching TRBD1 (5 bases). CDR3 length equals 15 residues. Germline V gene data show CDR1 as MNHEY and CDR2 as SMNVEV (reference sequence). Trimming took 3 bases from V and 3 from J, leaving 13 bases between them. The chain's CDR3 is CASSFKGLVTDTQYF. The CDR3 nucleotides read TGTGCCAGCAGTTTTAAGGGGCTTGTAACAGATACGCAGTATTTT.

The chain is built from TRBV30 and TRBJ2-5; D perhaps matches TRBD2 (5 bases). Trimming took off 3 bases at V and 1 base at J, with 12 bases between the two ends. The CDR3 length is 14 residues. Germline V gene data show CDR1 as GTSNPN and CDR2 as SVGIG (reference sequence). In DNA form, the CDR3 reads TGTGCCTGGAGAGATCCGGGATCCCAAGAGACCCAGTACTTC. It is translated as CAWRDPGSQETQYF.

This clone was seen once. The rearrangement uses TRBV5-5 and TRBJ2-4, with D possibly matching TRBD1 (6 bases). In germline, CDR1 is SGHKS, CDR2 YYEKEE (reference sequence). The CDR3 extends over 14 amino acids. V lost 3 bases to trimming and J lost 8 bases, with 15 bases between them. CDR3 DNA sequence: TGTGCCAGCAGCTCTGGGGGCGCACTTGACATTCAGTACTTC. It codes for CASSSGGALDIQYF.

The chain has TRBV6-1 and TRBJ2-4; weak D call: TRBD2 (5 bases). V was cut by 3 bases and J by 0 bases, with 9 bases left in between. The CDR3 is 15 amino acids. Germline assignment: CDR1 MNHNS and CDR2 SASEGT. The CDR3 reads CASSETLAAKNIQYF. CDR3 in DNA: TGTGCCAGCAGTGAGACCCTAGCAGCCAAAAACATTCAGTACTTC.

The chain employs TRBV5-1 and TRBJ2-3; D is perhaps TRBD2 (6 bases). The germline gives CDR1 SGHRS, CDR2 YFSETQ. The CDR3 loop spans 17 amino acids. The V and J ends lost 6 bases and 4 bases respectively, with 24 bases between them. CDR3 sequence: CASTLGSFQGGSDTQYF. CDR3 in DNA: TGCGCCAGCACCCTTGGAAGTTTCCAGGGAGGATCAGATACGCAGTATTTT.

The chain combines TRBV4-1 with TRBJ1-1, with unresolved D. The CDR3 has 16 residues. In germline, CDR1 is MGHRA, CDR2 YSYEKL. Trimming took off 1 base at V and 5 bases at J, with 17 bases between the two ends. The CDR3, as DNA: TGCGCCAGCAGCCAAGTAGTCGGCAGGCACAAGACTGAAGCTTTCTTT. Its protein product is CASSQVVGRHKTEAFF.

The chain has TRBV5-1 and TRBJ2-3, with D uncertain. Trimming stripped 1 base from V and 5 bases from J, with 8 bases between. CDR1 is SGHRS, CDR2 YFSETQ, per germline. CDR3 length: 13 residues. CDR3 sequence reads: CASSLSPGDTQYF. CDR3 coding DNA: TGCGCCAGCAGCTTGTCACCGGGAGATACGCAGTATTTT.

The chain recombines TRBV9 with TRBJ2-1; TRBD1 is a possible D gene (5 bases). CDR1 is SGDLS and CDR2 is YYNGEE in the germline V gene. Deletions cut 7 bases from V and 8 bases from J, with 22 bases between. The CDR3 covers 15 residues. The CDR3 bases are TGTGCCAGCCGTCGTGCCGCGACAGCCGCGGATGAGCAGTTCTTC. Translated: CASRRAATAADEQFF.

This rearrangement joins TRBV11-3 to TRBJ2-7; D might be TRBD1 (6 bases). The CDR3 sequence is 12 residues long. Trimming stripped 11 bases from V and 3 bases from J, with 14 bases between. CDR1 and CDR2 from the germline V gene are SGHNT and YENEEA. The CDR3 DNA sequence: TGTGCCTCATGGGGGCTGTACTACGAGCAGTACTTC. Its protein is CASWGLYYEQYF. The full variable domain, with the rest looked up from reference TRBV11-3 and TRBJ2-7, is EAGVVQSPRYKIIEKKQPVAFWCNPISGHNTLYWYLQNLGQGPELLIRYENEEAVDDSQLPKDRFSAERLKGVDSTLKIQPAELGDSAVYLCASWGLYYEQYFGPGTRLTVT.